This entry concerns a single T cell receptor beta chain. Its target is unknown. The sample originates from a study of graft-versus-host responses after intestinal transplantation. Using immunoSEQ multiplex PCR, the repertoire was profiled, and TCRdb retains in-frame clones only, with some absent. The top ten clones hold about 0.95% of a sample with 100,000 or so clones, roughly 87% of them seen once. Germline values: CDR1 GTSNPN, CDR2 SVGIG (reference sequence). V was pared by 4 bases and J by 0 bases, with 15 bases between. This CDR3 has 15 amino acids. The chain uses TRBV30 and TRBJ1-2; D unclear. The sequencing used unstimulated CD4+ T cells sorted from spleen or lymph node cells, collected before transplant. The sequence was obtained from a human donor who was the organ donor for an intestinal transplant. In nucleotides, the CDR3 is TGTGCCTGGATCCGAAATGGTCGGGCTAACTATGGCTACACCTTC. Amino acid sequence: CAWIRNGRANYGYTF.